The text below deals with one TCR beta chain. Its antigen is unknown. This entry is derived from a study of T cell repertoires in cytomegalovirus infection. Study-wide background: Public TCR beta signatures provided an indication of both CMV infection and a matching HLA type. Findings and caveats of the study: Individuals carrying CMV plus the relevant HLA were identified by cumulative frequency of public TCR beta families. The study found HLA-C-restricted CMV-specific TCR beta clonotypes dominating the ex vivo response.

The trim removed 5 bases at V and 3 bases at J, leaving 11 bases unmatched. From germline, CDR1 is MNHEY and CDR2 SVGAGI. This CDR3 contains 18 residues. TCRdb called the reads again in MiXCR, with one record for every CDR3 protein. The profile shows tens of thousands of distinct CDR3 sequences, around 30% of them singletons. The sequencing sample was made of PBMCs, sequenced either directly or after in vitro stimulation (not recorded which). The chain combines TRBV6-5 with TRBJ1-6; TRBD1 aligns across 9 bases. This clonotype was obtained from a human donor in good health (CMV status not recorded). Some clones in this sample may be carry-over from other donors' samples. The DNA for the CDR3 is TGTGCCAGCAGTCATAAGACAGGGGGAAGTAACTATAATTCACCCCTCCACTTT. Translating gives CASSHKTGGSNYNSPLHF.